Listed here is a single TCR beta chain. The antigen is undetermined. The table came from immunoSEQ multiplex PCR; TCRdb's copy has only in-frame clones and leaves some out. The repertoire consists of some 100,000 clones, with around nine tenths occurring once and the leading ten covering more than 6.5%. The source of the sample is a study of PD-1 blockade in classical Hodgkin lymphoma. Study summary: Patients were administered nivolumab (3 mg/kg intravenously) every 2 weeks. Study results and limitations: Whatever underlies the repertoire differences (possibly disease activity or prior therapy) remains undefined. In newly diagnosed patients, baseline TCR diversity was reportedly below that of healthy donors. Those achieving complete response showed baseline diversity like newly diagnosed patients.

Each patient experienced a relapse that followed autologous stem cell transplantation, and brentuximab vedotin exposure varied. Looked up from germline, CDR1 is WSHSY and CDR2 is SAAADI. V lost 6 bases and J lost 8; bases outside the gene matches: 4. The CDR3 has 13 amino acids. Source: peripheral blood mononuclear cells (PBMCs), taken before the second cycle of nivolumab. V usage is TRBV10-2 and J usage is TRBJ1-2; 12 nucleotides line up with TRBD1. This clonotype was sampled from a human donor with classical Hodgkin lymphoma. CDR3 DNA: TGCGCCAGCAGCTGGGACAGGGGGCAAGGCTACACCTTC. This translates into CASSWDRGQGYTF.